This T cell receptor beta chain was captured in a study of blood T cell repertoires in COVID-19. Study context: From the United States, Italy and Spain came samples of acute and convalescent COVID-19. The cDNA or gDNA used as material had been derived from T cells, B-cell-depleted T cells, or PBMCs.

Original handling: Reference gene primers were amplified, and this amplification served to estimate nucleated cell counts. This table comes from immunoSEQ multiplex PCR, and its TCRdb copy is limited to in-frame clones, with some not included. The DNA gave D and trimming, while V, J and clone size come from that table. The profile shows approximately 230,000 clones, around 82% of them singletons. The ends were cut back, 8 bases at V and 2 bases at J, with 12 bases in the middle. CDR1 is LGHDT, CDR2 YNNKEL, per germline (reference sequence). The CDR3 spans 13 residues. Sample: peripheral blood. The TCR originated in an elderly woman with active or convalescent COVID-19. This rearrangement joins TRBV3-1 (or the pseudogene TRBV3-2) to TRBJ1-2, with D possibly being TRBD1 (5 bases). CDR3 in DNA: TGTGCCAGCGCCGGGGGGTTCAACTATGGCTACACCTTC. Its protein is CASAGGFNYGYTF.